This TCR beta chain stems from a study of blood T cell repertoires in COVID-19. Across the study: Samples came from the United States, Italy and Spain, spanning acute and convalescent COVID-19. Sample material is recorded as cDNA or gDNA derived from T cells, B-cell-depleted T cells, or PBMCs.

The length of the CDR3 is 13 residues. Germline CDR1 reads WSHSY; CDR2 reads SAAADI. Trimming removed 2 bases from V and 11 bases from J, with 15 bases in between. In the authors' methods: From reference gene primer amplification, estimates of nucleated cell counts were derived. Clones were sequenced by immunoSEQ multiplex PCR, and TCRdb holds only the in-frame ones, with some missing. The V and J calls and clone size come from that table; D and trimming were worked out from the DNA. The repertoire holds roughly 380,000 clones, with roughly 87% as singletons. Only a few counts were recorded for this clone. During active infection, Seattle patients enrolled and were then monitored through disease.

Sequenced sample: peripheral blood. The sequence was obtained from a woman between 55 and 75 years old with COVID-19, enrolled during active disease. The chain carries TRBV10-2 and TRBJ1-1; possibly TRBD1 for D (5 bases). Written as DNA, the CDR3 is TGCGCCAGCAGTGAGAGGGGTTTCCAGTGGGCTTTCTTT. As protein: CASSERGFQWAFF.